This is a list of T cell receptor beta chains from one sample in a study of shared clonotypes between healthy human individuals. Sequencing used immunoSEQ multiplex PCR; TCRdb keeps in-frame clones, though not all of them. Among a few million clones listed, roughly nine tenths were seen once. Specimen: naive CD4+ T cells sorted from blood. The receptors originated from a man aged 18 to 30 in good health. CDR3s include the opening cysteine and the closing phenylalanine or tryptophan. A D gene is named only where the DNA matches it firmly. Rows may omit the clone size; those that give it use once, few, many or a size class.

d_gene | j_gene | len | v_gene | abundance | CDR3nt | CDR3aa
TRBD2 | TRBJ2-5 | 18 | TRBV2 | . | TGTGCCAGCAGCCCCAGCGAGGGACTAGCGGGAGGGAAAGAGACCCAGTACTTC | CASSPSEGLAGGKETQYF
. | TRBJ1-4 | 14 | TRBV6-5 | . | TGTGCCAGCAGCAGGGTCCTAACTAATGAAAAACTGTTTTTT | CASSRVLTNEKLFF
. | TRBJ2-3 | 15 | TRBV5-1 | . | TGCGCCAGCAGCTTGGAGGCACGGGGCGGAGATACGCAGTATTTT | CASSLEARGGDTQYF
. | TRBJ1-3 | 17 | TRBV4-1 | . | TGCGCCAGCAGCGCACGGATAAGCCTGAGCTCTGGAAACACCATATATTTT | CASSARISLSSGNTIYF
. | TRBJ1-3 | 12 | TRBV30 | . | TGTGCCTGGATTTCCTATAAGGACACCATATATTTT | CAWISYKDTIYF
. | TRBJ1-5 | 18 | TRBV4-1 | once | TGCGCCAGCAGCCAGGGAATTACAGGGTCAAATAGCAATCAGCCCCAGCATTTT | CASSQGITGSNSNQPQHF
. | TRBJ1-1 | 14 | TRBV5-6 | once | TGTGCCAGCAGGCGGACAGCTTTGAACACTGAAGCTTTCTTT | CASRRTALNTEAFF
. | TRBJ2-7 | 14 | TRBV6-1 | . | TGTGCCAGCAGTGAAACCCTAGGGATCTACGAGCAGTACTTC | CASSETLGIYEQYF
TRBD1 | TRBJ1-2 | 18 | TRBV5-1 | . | TGCGCCAGCAGCTTGGACATGGACAGGGGCCAGGCTAACTATGGCTACACCTTC | CASSLDMDRGQANYGYTF
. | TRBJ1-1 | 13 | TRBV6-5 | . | TGTGCCAGCAGGACAGGAGGGTACACTGAAGCTTTCTTT | CASRTGGYTEAFF
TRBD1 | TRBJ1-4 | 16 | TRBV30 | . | TGTGCCTGGAGCCCCTTCGGACAGGGGCTTAATGAAAAACTGTTTTTT | CAWSPFGQGLNEKLFF
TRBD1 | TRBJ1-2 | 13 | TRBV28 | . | TGTGCCAGCAGTTTAAGGGGGCAGGGTGGCTACACCTTC | CASSLRGQGGYTF
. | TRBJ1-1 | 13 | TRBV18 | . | TGTGCCAGCTCACCCCAAAGGGACACTGAAGCTTTCTTT | CASSPQRDTEAFF
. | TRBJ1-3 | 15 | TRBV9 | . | TGTGCCAGCAGCGAGTCGGTGGTCTCGGGAAACACCATATATTTT | CASSESVVSGNTIYF
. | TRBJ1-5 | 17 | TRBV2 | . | TGTGCCAGCAGTGGCACTAACCCAGGGGTCGGCTTGGAGCCCCAGCATTTT | CASSGTNPGVGLEPQHF
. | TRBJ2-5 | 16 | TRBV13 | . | TGTGCCAGCAGCTCTAGGAGGCCAGGGGCCCAAGAGACCCAGTACTTC | CASSSRRPGAQETQYF
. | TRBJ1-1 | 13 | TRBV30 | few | TGTGCCTGGAGGTCCGCAAGGAACACTGAAGCTTTCTTT | CAWRSARNTEAFF
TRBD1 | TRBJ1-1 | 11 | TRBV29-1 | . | TGCAGCGGGACAGGGAAAACCGAAGCTTTCTTT | CSGTGKTEAFF
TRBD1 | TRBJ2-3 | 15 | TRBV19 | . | TGTGCCAGTAGTATAGGGGACAGGGGCACAGATACGCAGTATTTT | CASSIGDRGTDTQYF
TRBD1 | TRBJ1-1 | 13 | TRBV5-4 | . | TGTGCCAGCATCCCGGACAGGGACACTGAAGCTTTCTTT | CASIPDRDTEAFF
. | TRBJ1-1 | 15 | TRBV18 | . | TGTGCCAGCTCATCCAACCGGGAATTGAACACTGAAGCTTTCTTT | CASSSNRELNTEAFF
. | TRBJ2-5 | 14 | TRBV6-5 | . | TGTGCCAGCAGCCAGTACGTGACAGGAAGTGGCCAGTACTTC | CASSQYVTGSGQYF
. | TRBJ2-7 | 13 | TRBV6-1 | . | TGTGCCAGCCTCGAAAGGGGGTACCACGAGCAGTACTTC | CASLERGYHEQYF
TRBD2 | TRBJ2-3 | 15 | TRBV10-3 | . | TGTGCCACCCGACTAGCGGGGGGGCCAACAGATACGCAGTATTTT | CATRLAGGPTDTQYF
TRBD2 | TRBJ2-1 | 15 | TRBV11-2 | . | TGTGCCAGCAGCGACCGACTAGCGGGAGTAAGAGAGCAGTTCTTC | CASSDRLAGVREQFF
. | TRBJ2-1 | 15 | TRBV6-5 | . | TGTGCCAGCAGTCCTGAGGCGGGACTCTACAATGAGCAGTTCTTC | CASSPEAGLYNEQFF
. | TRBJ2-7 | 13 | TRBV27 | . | TGTGCCAGCAGTTTACTACAGGGCTACGAGCAGTACTTC | CASSLLQGYEQYF
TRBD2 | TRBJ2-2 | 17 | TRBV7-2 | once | TGTGCCAGCAGCTCAGGACTAGCGGGAGCGGGCACCGGGGAGCTGTTTTTT | CASSSGLAGAGTGELFF
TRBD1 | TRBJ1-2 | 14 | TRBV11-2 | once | TGTGCCAGCAGCTTAGTTCAGGGGGCCGACGGCTACACCTTC | CASSLVQGADGYTF
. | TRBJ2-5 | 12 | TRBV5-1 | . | TGCGCCAGCGGGACCATCCAAGAGACCCAGTACTTC | CASGTIQETQYF
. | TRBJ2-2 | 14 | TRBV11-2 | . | TGTGCCAGCAGCTCGGCGTGGAGGATCGGGGAGCTGTTTTTT | CASSSAWRIGELFF
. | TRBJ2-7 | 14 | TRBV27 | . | TGTGCCAGCACCTCGCCAGGGGCCACCTACGAGCAGTACTTC | CASTSPGATYEQYF
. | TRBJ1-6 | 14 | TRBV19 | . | TGTGCCAGTAAAATCGGGGTATTCGATTCACCCCTCCACTTT | CASKIGVFDSPLHF
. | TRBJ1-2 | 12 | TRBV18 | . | TGTGCCAGCCGAGGGACGGGGTATGGCTACACCTTC | CASRGTGYGYTF
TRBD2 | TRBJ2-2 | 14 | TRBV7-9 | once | TGTGGGGCTAGCGGGGGAGCGAACACCGGGGAGCTGTTTTTT | CGASGGANTGELFF
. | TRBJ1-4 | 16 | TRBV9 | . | TGTGCCAGCAGCGTAGCTTGGGGGGCAACTAATGAAAAACTGTTTTTT | CASSVAWGATNEKLFF
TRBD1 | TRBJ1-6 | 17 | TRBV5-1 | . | TGCGCCAGCAGCTTGGATGCCACAGGGGGCAGGAATTCACCCCTCCACTTT | CASSLDATGGRNSPLHF
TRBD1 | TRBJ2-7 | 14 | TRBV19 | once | TGTGCCAGTAGTTTTAGACAGGGGGCCTACGAGCAGTACTTC | CASSFRQGAYEQYF
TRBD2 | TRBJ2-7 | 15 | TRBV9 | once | TGTGCCAGCAGCGTTGGGACTAGCGGGAAGGGTGAGCAGTACTTC | CASSVGTSGKGEQYF
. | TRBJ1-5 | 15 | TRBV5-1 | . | TGCGCCAGCAGCTTGGCAGGGATGGATAGTCAGCCCCAGCATTTT | CASSLAGMDSQPQHF
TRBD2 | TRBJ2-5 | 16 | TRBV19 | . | TGTGCCAGTAGTCCGTCGGGGGGTGCAATCCAAGAGACCCAGTACTTC | CASSPSGGAIQETQYF
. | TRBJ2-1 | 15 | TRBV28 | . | TGTGCCACTTCGCGTGGAGGCGGGCCATACAATGAGCAGTTCTTC | CATSRGGGPYNEQFF
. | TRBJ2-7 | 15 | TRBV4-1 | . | TGCGCCAGCAGCCCTACCCCCGGACTCGGCTACGAGCAGTACTTC | CASSPTPGLGYEQYF
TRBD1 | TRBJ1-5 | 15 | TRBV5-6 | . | TGTGCCAGCAGCTCAAAGACAGGGGTAGATCAGCCCCAGCATTTT | CASSSKTGVDQPQHF
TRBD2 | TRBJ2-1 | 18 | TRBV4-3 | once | TGCGCCAGCAGCCAAGACCCACCGACTAGCGGGGGCTACAATGAGCAGTTCTTC | CASSQDPPTSGGYNEQFF
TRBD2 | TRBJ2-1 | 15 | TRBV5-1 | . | TGCGCCAGCAGCGAATCTAGCGGTTCCTACAATGAGCAGTTCTTC | CASSESSGSYNEQFF
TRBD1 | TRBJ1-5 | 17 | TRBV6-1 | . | TGTGCCAGCAGTGTGCCCTCCGGGACAGGAAGCAATCAGCCCCAGCATTTT | CASSVPSGTGSNQPQHF
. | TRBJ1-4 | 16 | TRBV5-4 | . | TGTGCCAGCAGCGTGACGAAGGGGGTTAAGGTTGAAAAACTGTTTTTT | CASSVTKGVKVEKLFF
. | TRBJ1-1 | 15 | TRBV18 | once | TGTGCCAGCTCTGAAAACAGGGCGACACGACTTGAAGCTTTCTTT | CASSENRATRLEAFF
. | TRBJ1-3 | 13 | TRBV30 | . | TGTGCCTGGACATTGGGGACTGGAAACACCATATATTTT | CAWTLGTGNTIYF
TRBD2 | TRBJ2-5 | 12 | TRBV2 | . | TGTGCCAGCAACTGGGGGGGAGAGACCCAGTACTTC | CASNWGGETQYF
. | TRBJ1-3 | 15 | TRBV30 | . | TGTGCCTGGAGGGTTACAGGGAGCTCTGGAAACACCATATATTTT | CAWRVTGSSGNTIYF
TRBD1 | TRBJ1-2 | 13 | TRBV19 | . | TGTGCCAGTAGTGGGACAGGAGCCTATGGCTACACCTTC | CASSGTGAYGYTF